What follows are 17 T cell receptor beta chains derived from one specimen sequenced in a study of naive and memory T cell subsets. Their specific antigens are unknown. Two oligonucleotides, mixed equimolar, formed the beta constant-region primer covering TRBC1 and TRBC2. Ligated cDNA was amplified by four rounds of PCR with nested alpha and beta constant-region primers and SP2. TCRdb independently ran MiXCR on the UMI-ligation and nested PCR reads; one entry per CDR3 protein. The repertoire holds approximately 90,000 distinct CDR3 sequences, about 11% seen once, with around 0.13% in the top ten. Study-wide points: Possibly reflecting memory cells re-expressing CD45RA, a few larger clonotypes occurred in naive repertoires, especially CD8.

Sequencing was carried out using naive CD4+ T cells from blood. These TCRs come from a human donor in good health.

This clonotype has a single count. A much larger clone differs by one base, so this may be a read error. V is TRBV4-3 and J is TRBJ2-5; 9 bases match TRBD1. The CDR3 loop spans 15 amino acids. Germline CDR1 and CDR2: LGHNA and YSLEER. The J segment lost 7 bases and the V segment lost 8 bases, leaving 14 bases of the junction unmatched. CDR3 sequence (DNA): TGCGCCAGCTCTCCAGGGGGACAGGGAAGCGGGACCCAGTACTTC. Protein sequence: CASSPGGQGSGTQYF.

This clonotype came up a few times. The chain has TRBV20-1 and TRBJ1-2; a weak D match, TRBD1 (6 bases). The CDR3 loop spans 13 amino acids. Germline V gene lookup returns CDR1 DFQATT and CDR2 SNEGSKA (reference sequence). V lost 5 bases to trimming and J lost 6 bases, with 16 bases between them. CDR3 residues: CSAGTQGRNGYTF. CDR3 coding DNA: TGCAGTGCTGGGACGCAGGGGCGGAATGGCTACACCTTC.

DNA of the CDR3: TGTGCCAGCAGCTTGCGGGAGCGGGGAGATACGCAGTATTTT. Its protein product is CASSLRERGDTQYF. This chain connects TRBV7-9 to TRBJ2-3; TRBD2 matches at 7 bases. Germline V gene sequence: CDR1 SEHNR, CDR2 FQNEAQ (reference sequence). Germline trimming cut 3 bases from V and 5 bases from J; bases unmatched to any gene: 5. The CDR3 contains 14 residues.

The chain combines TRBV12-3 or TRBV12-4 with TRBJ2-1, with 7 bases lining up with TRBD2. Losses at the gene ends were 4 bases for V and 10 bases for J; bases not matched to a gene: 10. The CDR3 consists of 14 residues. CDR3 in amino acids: CASSWGGGPLEQFF. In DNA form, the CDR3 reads TGTGCCAGCAGTTGGGGCGGGGGACCCCTCGAGCAGTTCTTC.

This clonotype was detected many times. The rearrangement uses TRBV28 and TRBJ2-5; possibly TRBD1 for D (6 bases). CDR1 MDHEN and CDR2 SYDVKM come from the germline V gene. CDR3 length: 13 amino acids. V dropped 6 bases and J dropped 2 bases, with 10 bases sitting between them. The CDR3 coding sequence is TGTGCCAGCAGATCTACAGGGCAAGAGACCCAGTACTTC. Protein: CASRSTGQETQYF.

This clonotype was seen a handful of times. CDR3: CASSLRGGPGELFF. The CDR3 region has the DNA TGTGCCAGCAGCCTACGGGGGGGCCCCGGGGAGCTGTTTTTT. The chain joins TRBV6-6 to TRBJ2-2; 8 nucleotides agree with TRBD2. Per germline, CDR1 MNHNY and CDR2 SVGAGI (reference sequence). The CDR3 has 14 amino acids. Trimming at V came to 6 bases and at J to 6 bases, leaving 6 bases not matched to a gene.

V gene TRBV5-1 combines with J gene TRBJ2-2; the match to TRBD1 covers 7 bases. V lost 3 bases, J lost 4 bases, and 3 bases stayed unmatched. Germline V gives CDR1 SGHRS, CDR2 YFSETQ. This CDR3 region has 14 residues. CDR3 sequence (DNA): TGCGCCAGCAGCTCAGACAGGGTCACCGGGGAGCTGTTTTTT. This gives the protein CASSSDRVTGELFF.

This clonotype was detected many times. In DNA form, the CDR3 reads TGCAGTGCCCACAGCGGGAGGGCCGGGGATGAGCAGTTCTTC. Translating it yields CSAHSGRAGDEQFF. The chain has TRBV20-1 and TRBJ2-1, with 10 bases aligning to TRBD2. After removal of 6 bases from V and 8 bases from J, the junction contained 10 bases not matched to a gene. The CDR3 is 14 residues long. Germline CDR1 is DFQATT and CDR2 is SNEGSKA (reference sequence).

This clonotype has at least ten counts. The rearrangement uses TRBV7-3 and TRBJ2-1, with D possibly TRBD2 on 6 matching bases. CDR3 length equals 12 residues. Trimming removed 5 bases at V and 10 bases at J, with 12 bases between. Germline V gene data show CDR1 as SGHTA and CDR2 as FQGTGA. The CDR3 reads CASSVRGSEQFF. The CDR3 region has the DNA TGTGCCAGCAGCGTACGGGGGTCGGAGCAGTTCTTC.

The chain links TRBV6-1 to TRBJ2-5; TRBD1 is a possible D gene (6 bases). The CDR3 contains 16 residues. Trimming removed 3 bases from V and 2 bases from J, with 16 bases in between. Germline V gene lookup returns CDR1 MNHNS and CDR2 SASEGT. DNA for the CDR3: TGTGCCAGCAGTGACTGGTCGGCAGGGGATCAAGAGACCCAGTACTTC. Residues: CASSDWSAGDQETQYF.

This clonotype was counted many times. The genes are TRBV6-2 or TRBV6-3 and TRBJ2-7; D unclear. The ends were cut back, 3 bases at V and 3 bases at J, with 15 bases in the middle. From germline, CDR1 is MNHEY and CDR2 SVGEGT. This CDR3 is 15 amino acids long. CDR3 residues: CASSYRAFTHYEQYF. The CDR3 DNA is TGTGCCAGCAGTTATCGGGCCTTTACCCACTACGAGCAGTACTTC.

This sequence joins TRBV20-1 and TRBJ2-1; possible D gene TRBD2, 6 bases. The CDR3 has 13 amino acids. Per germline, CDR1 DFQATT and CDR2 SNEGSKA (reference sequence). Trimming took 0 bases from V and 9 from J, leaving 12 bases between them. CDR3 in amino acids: CSAREVPRGEQFF. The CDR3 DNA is TGCAGTGCTAGAGAAGTCCCGCGGGGTGAGCAGTTCTTC.

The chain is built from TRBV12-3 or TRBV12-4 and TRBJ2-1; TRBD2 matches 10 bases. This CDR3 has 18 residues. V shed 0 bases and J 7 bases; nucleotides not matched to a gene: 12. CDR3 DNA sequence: TGTGCCAGCAGTTTAGCGGCCAGCGGGAGGGCCAGAGAAAATGAGCAGTTCTTC. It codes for CASSLAASGRARENEQFF.

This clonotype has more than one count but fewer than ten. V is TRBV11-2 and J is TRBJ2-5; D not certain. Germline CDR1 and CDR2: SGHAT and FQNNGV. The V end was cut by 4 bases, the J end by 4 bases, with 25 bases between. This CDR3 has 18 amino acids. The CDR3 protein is CASSSHLVGEIVGETQYF. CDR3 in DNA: TGTGCCAGCAGCTCTCATCTCGTGGGCGAGATTGTTGGAGAGACCCAGTACTTC.

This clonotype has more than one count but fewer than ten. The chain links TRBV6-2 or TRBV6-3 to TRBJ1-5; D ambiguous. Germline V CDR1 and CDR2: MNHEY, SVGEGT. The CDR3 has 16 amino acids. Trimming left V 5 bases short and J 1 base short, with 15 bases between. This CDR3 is CASSASAGFSNQPQHF. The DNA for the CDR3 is TGTGCCAGCAGTGCCTCCGCGGGGTTCAGCAATCAGCCCCAGCATTTT.

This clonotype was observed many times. In DNA, the CDR3 is TGTGCCAGTACCAGGGGTTCGGGAAACATTCAGTACTTC. Residues: CASTRGSGNIQYF. This rearrangement joins TRBV19 to TRBJ2-4; D possibly corresponds to TRBD1 (6 bases). The length of the CDR3 is 13 residues. Germline loops: CDR1 LNHDA, CDR2 SQIVND (reference sequence). V was trimmed by 7 bases and J by 6 bases, leaving 13 bases between them.

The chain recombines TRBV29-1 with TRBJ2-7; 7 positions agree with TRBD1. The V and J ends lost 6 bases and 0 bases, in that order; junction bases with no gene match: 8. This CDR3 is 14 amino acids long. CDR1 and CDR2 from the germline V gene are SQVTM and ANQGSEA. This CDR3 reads CSVATGPSSYEQYF. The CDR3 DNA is TGCAGCGTGGCGACAGGGCCTAGCTCCTACGAGCAGTACTTC.